The clone carrying this T cell receptor beta chain was recorded many times. From the 5' RACE reads, TCRdb called clonotypes with MiXCR, one entry per CDR3 protein. The sample yields fewer than 45,000 distinct CDR3 sequences, around 6.8% seen once. Described time point: sample taken at primary tumor resection. This specimen belongs to a study of spatial heterogeneity in lung cancer. This CDR3 contains 13 residues. Germline CDR1 reads SGHDN; CDR2 reads FVKESK. With 4 bases removed from V and 8 bases from J, the gap between germline ends came to 14 bases. This TCR was recovered from a female donor with early-stage non-small cell lung cancer. The genes are TRBV14 and TRBJ1-1, with D tentatively TRBD1 (5 bases). Sequenced here: PBMCs, sampled at surgery. The CDR3 protein is CASSLKGTTEAFF. In nucleotides, the CDR3 is TGTGCCAGCAGCCTGAAAGGGACCACCGAAGCTTTCTTT.